The 25 T cell receptor beta chains below come from one sample, sequenced in a study of T-cell memory formation after mild COVID-19. TCRdb itself ran the 5' RACE reads through MiXCR, one entry per CDR3 protein. The table shows hundreds of thousands of distinct CDR3 sequences, with approximately 23% occurring only once. Sequencing was carried out using PBMCs or a T cell subset sorted from them (not recorded which). The source is an adult woman who had mild COVID-19 (a few samples of this study predate the infection). Cell type and time point are not known.

The V call is TRBV7-2, the J call TRBJ2-1, with TRBD1 identical over 9 bases. This CDR3 is 16 amino acids long. V lost 3 bases and J lost 7; bases outside the gene matches: 10. The germline V gene has CDR1 SGHTA and CDR2 FQGNSA. CDR3 in amino acids: CASSLAGTGLSNEQFF. The CDR3 DNA reads as TGTGCCAGCAGCTTGGCCGGGACAGGGTTAAGTAATGAGCAGTTCTTC.

The chain has TRBV20-1 and TRBJ2-3, with a tentative D call TRBD2 (5 bases). Per the germline V gene, CDR1 is DFQATT and CDR2 is SNEGSKA (reference sequence). Trimming pared 5 bases from V and 1 base from J, leaving 10 bases between. The CDR3 length is 13 residues. CDR3 in DNA: TGCAGTGCTTCTTTGGGAGGCACAGATACGCAGTATTTT. Its protein is CSASLGGTDTQYF.

Ten or more counts support this clonotype. The V gene is TRBV5-1, the J gene TRBJ2-3; D is perhaps TRBD2 (5 bases). The CDR3 covers 11 residues. Germline CDR1 and CDR2: SGHRS and YFSETQ. Trimming removed 7 bases at V and 3 bases at J, with 6 bases between. The CDR3 DNA reads TGCGCCAGCCGGGGAACAGATACGCAGTATTTT. The encoded protein is CASRGTDTQYF.

In this sample, this clonotype turned up many times. The DNA for the CDR3 is TGTGCCAGCAGTCCCCCTCGTGTGGGGGACTACGAGCAGTACTTC. It codes for CASSPPRVGDYEQYF. The chain combines TRBV27 with TRBJ2-7, with D perhaps assigned TRBD1 or TRBD2 (5 bases each). CDR3 size: 15 residues. V was pared by 5 bases and J by 3 bases, with 17 bases between. The germline CDR1 and CDR2 sequences are MNHEY and SMNVEV (reference sequence).

This clonotype has only a few counts. The J gene is TRBJ2-1, the V gene TRBV7-9; 11 bases agree with TRBD2. Trimming at V came to 7 bases and at J to 5 bases, leaving 7 bases not matched to a gene. CDR1 and CDR2 (germline): SEHNR, FQNEAQ (reference sequence). The CDR3 extends over 15 amino acids. The DNA of the CDR3 is TGTGCCAGCAATTCACTAGCGGGAGTCCACAATGAGCAGTTCTTC. Translating it yields CASNSLAGVHNEQFF.

This clonotype was counted a few times. The rearrangement links TRBV29-1 to TRBJ2-2, with a weak D call TRBD1 (5 bases). The V gene's germline CDR1 is SQVTM and CDR2 ANQGSEA. Trimming shortened V by 5 bases and J by 4 bases, and 11 bases separated the two germline ends. CDR3 length: 13 residues. The CDR3: CSVRGSVTGELFF. CDR3 DNA sequence: TGCAGCGTTAGGGGAAGTGTCACCGGGGAGCTGTTTTTT.

This clonotype was seen only a few times. The junction departs from germline at one end; a sequencing error may be responsible. The CDR3 here is CASSQDQGNEQFF. CDR3 DNA sequence: TGTGCCAGCAGCCAAGATCAGGGCAATGAGCAGTTCTTC. This chain joins TRBV4-3 and TRBJ2-1, with D maybe TRBD1 (5 bases). Germline V gene data show CDR1 as LGHNA and CDR2 as YSLEER. CDR3 length: 13 amino acids.

CDR3 sequence reads: CSARSGDGGSYNEQFF. CDR3 nucleotides: TGCAGTGCTAGATCGGGAGACGGGGGCTCCTACAATGAGCAGTTCTTC. The rearrangement joins TRBV20-1 to TRBJ2-1, with TRBD2 as a possible D gene (6 bases). Trimming removed 2 bases at V and 0 bases at J, with 14 bases between. The germline V gene has CDR1 DFQATT and CDR2 SNEGSKA (reference sequence). This CDR3 is 16 amino acids long.

This clonotype has a count of ten or more. V usage is TRBV4-1 and J usage is TRBJ2-1; D is uncertain. Per germline, CDR1 MGHRA and CDR2 YSYEKL. The V and J ends lost 1 base and 8 bases respectively, with 12 bases between them. CDR3 size: 14 residues. Written as DNA, the CDR3 is TGCGCCAGCAGCCAAGTTCTTCCGAGCGATGAGCAGTTCTTC. Protein: CASSQVLPSDEQFF.

V and J are TRBV20-1 and TRBJ2-1; 9 bases map to TRBD2. The CDR3 loop spans 13 amino acids. Germline-derived CDR1 and CDR2 are DFQATT and SNEGSKA (reference sequence). The V gene end was trimmed by 4 bases and the J gene end by 8 bases; junction bases not matched to a gene: 6. CDR3: CSAKREVIDEQFF. The CDR3 DNA reads as TGCAGTGCTAAGCGGGAGGTAATAGATGAGCAGTTCTTC.

The chain links TRBV15 to TRBJ1-1; TRBD1 agrees at 9 bases. The CDR3 sequence is 16 residues long. The V segment lost 1 base and the J segment 6 bases; nucleotides outside the gene matches: 9. Germline V gene data show CDR1 as LNHNV and CDR2 as YYDKDF (reference sequence). DNA of the CDR3: TGTGCCACCAGCAGAGTTCCGGGACAGGGTATGCCTGAAGCTTTCTTT. Its protein product is CATSRVPGQGMPEAFF.

This clonotype was counted a few times. The chain recombines TRBV7-8 with TRBJ2-1; D is perhaps TRBD1 or TRBD2 (5 bases each). Germline V lookup: CDR1 SGHVS, CDR2 FQNEAQ. The CDR3 extends over 13 amino acids. Deletions cut 6 bases from V and 7 bases from J, with 13 bases between. DNA for the CDR3: TGTGCCAGCAGGCACCCGGGGCCTAATGAGCAGTTCTTC. It translates to CASRHPGPNEQFF. The full variable domain, its missing parts supplied by reference TRBV7-8 and TRBJ2-1, is GAGVSQSPRYKVAKRGQDVALRCDPISGHVSLFWYQQALGQGPEFLTYFQNEAQLDKSGLPSDRFFAERPEGSVSTLKIQRTQQEDSAVYLCASRHPGPNEQFFGPGTRLTVL.

This clonotype was detected only a few times. The V call is TRBV15, the J call TRBJ1-4; TRBD1 is a possible D gene (6 bases). The V end lost 3 bases, the J end lost 7 bases, and 12 bases lay between the germline ends. The CDR3 spans 14 residues. CDR1 and CDR2 (germline): LNHNV, YYDKDF (reference sequence). DNA for the CDR3: TGTGCCACCAGCAGGACTCGGGACACTGAAAAACTGTTTTTT. This codes for CATSRTRDTEKLFF.

This clonotype turned up a few times. The chain employs TRBV4-1 and TRBJ2-7; D perhaps matches TRBD1 (6 bases). Germline lookup yields CDR1 MGHRA and CDR2 YSYEKL. There are 13 residues in the CDR3. V gave up 0 bases and J gave up 6 bases, with 9 bases separating them. CDR3 coding DNA: TGCGCCAGCAGCCAAGAGACAGGAAGCGAGCAGTACTTC. Translated, it gives CASSQETGSEQYF.

The rearrangement joins TRBV12-3 or TRBV12-4 to TRBJ1-2, with D unclear. The CDR3 totals 11 residues. V lost 4 bases, J lost 4 bases, and 4 bases lay in between. In DNA form, the CDR3 reads TGTGCCAGCAGTTCCTCCTATGGCTACACCTTC. Translated, it gives CASSSSYGYTF.

The CDR3 loop is CSVEEIAGGQETQYF. DNA of the CDR3: TGCAGCGTTGAAGAGATAGCGGGGGGTCAAGAGACCCAGTACTTC. The chain combines TRBV29-1 with TRBJ2-5; 10 positions agree with TRBD2. Trimming cost V 0 bases and J 2 bases; bases outside gene matches: 3. The germline V gene encodes CDR1 SQVTM and CDR2 ANQGSEA. The CDR3 loop spans 15 amino acids. The complete variable domain, with remaining parts taken from reference TRBV29-1 and TRBJ2-5, reads SAVISQKPSRDICQRGTSLTIQCQVDSQVTMMFWYRQQPGQSLTLIATANQGSEATYESGFVIDKFPISRPNLTFSTLTVSNMSPEDSSIYLCSVEEIAGGQETQYFGPGTRLLVL.

This sequence joins TRBV21-1 and TRBJ2-3; whether TRBD1, the table's D call, matches the DNA was not checked. TRBV21-1 is deemed a pseudogene. The CDR3 runs to 15 residues. CDR3 region: CASSPPRQVSNTQYF. The CDR3 DNA follows: TGTGCCAGCAGCCCCCCCAGACAGGTATCAAATACGCAGTATTTT.

The sample holds one count of this clonotype. Since a much larger clone is just one base distant, this may be a read error. The chain couples TRBV6-2 or TRBV6-3 to TRBJ2-7; TRBD1 matches 9 bases. Germline lookup yields CDR1 MNHEY and CDR2 SVGEGT. The CDR3 is made up of 14 amino acids. Unmatched junction bases numbered 6, after V lost 6 bases and J lost 3 bases. The CDR3 DNA sequence: TGTGCCAGCAGCATCACAGGGGGCCACTACGAGCAGTACTTC. Translated, it gives CASSITGGHYEQYF.

The chain joins TRBV12-3 or TRBV12-4 to TRBJ2-1; TRBD1 or TRBD2 may be the D gene (5 bases each). V lost 7 bases and J lost 4, with 14 bases in between. This CDR3 contains 14 residues. The CDR3 DNA is TGTGCCAGCACCCCAGGGACGGCATACAATGAGCAGTTCTTC. This gives the protein CASTPGTAYNEQFF.

This chain connects TRBV20-1 to TRBJ1-1; D perhaps matches TRBD1 (5 bases). Trimming left V 5 bases short and J 8 bases short, with 21 bases between. CDR1 and CDR2 from the germline V gene are DFQATT and SNEGSKA (reference sequence). This CDR3 spans 14 amino acids. CDR3 in DNA: TGCAGTGCTTTACCCGGGGCCTCTACTGTCGAAGCTTTCTTT. As protein: CSALPGASTVEAFF.

This clonotype was detected only a few times. The chain uses TRBV20-1 and TRBJ2-1; TRBD2 agrees at 8 bases. The CDR3 runs 13 residues. Per the germline V gene, CDR1 is DFQATT and CDR2 is SNEGSKA (reference sequence). With 6 bases clipped from V and 6 bases from J, the junction kept 7 bases outside the gene matches. CDR3 sequence reads: CSATWTSTNEQFF. The CDR3 nucleotides read TGCAGTGCCACATGGACTAGCACCAATGAGCAGTTCTTC.

This clonotype turned up a few times. V and J are TRBV30 and TRBJ2-1; the D is unclear. This CDR3 spans 11 amino acids. The V end was cut by 4 bases, the J end by 3 bases, with 4 bases between. Germline V gene data show CDR1 as GTSNPN and CDR2 as SVGIG (reference sequence). The CDR3 region is CAWTVYNEQFF. CDR3 coding DNA: TGTGCCTGGACGGTCTACAATGAGCAGTTCTTC.

J is TRBJ2-7 and V is TRBV4-3; D perhaps matches TRBD2 (6 bases). Germline CDR1 is LGHNA and CDR2 is YSLEER. The CDR3 has 15 amino acids. Trimming cost V 0 bases and J 0 bases, with 9 bases left between them. The CDR3 loop reads CASSQDADYSYEQYF. The CDR3 DNA reads TGCGCCAGCAGCCAAGATGCGGACTACTCCTACGAGCAGTACTTC.

This clonotype occurred a few times. The V gene is TRBV5-5, the J gene TRBJ2-1, with 8 bases matching TRBD2. Germline assignment: CDR1 SGHKS and CDR2 YYEKEE (reference sequence). Unmatched junction bases numbered 4, after V lost 4 bases and J lost 1 base. CDR3 length: 15 residues. The CDR3 spells CASSLREGSYNEQFF. The CDR3 DNA reads TGTGCCAGCAGCCTCCGGGAGGGTTCCTACAATGAGCAGTTCTTC.

The CDR3 coding sequence is TGTGCCAGCAGCTACCGGGGACTAGCGGGGCAGGAGACCCAGTACTTC. Translation gives CASSYRGLAGQETQYF. This rearrangement joins TRBV7-2 to TRBJ2-5, with 13 positions matching TRBD2. This CDR3 is built from 16 residues. The germline gives CDR1 SGHTA, CDR2 FQGNSA. J was trimmed by 5 bases and V by 4 bases; bases with no gene match: 7.